The TCR beta chain under discussion was sequenced for a study of control samples from healthy donors and cancer patients. The ends were cut back, 3 bases at V and 3 bases at J, with 6 bases in the middle. Looked up from germline, CDR1 is LNHDA and CDR2 is SQIVND (reference sequence). This CDR3 has 12 amino acids. TCRdb's table, derived via immunoSEQ multiplex PCR, lists solely in-frame clones and lacks some. The table lists around 81,000 clones, approximately 95% of them singletons. This clonotype was obtained from a woman under 40 in good health. Sequenced: blood. The chain couples TRBV19 to TRBJ2-7; D gene ambiguous. CDR3 sequence (DNA): TGTGCCAGTAGTATCGGCGGCTACGAGCAGTACTTC. Its translation is CASSIGGYEQYF.